The clone carrying this T cell receptor beta chain was seen a handful of times. The antigen remains undetermined. This record belongs to a study of T cell repertoires in cytomegalovirus infection. Study-level information: Indications came from public TCR beta signatures; they pointed to CMV infection and to a matching HLA type. Whole-study results and caveats: The ex vivo response was dominated by HLA-C-restricted CMV-specific TCR beta clonotypes. Of the TCR beta families, the public ones yielded a cumulative frequency that identified carriers of CMV plus the relevant HLA.

The CDR3 length is 12 residues. Trimming removed 8 bases at V and 7 bases at J, with 12 bases between. The V gene's germline CDR1 is LNHDA and CDR2 SQIVND (reference sequence). TCRdb redid the calling of the reads with MiXCR, one entry per CDR3 protein. The data hold about 360,000 distinct CDR3 sequences, with around 18% observed a single time. The clonotype originates from a human donor in good health (CMV status not recorded). Some clones in this sample may be carry-over from other donors' samples. The chain couples TRBV19 to TRBJ1-5; a weak D match, TRBD1 (5 bases). Sequenced sample: PBMCs. In DNA, the CDR3 is TGTGCCAGTGGTTACAGGCTCCAGCCCCAGCATTTT. It yields the protein CASGYRLQPQHF.